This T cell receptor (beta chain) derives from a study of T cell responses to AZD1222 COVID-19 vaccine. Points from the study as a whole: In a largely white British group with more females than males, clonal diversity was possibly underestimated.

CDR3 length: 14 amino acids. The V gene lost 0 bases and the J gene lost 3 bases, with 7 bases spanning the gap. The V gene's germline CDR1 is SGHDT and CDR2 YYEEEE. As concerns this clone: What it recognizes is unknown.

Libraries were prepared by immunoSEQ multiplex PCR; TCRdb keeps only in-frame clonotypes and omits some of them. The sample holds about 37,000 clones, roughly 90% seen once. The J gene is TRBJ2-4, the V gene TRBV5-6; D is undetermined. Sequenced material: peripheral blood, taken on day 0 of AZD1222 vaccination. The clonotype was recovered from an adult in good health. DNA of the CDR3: TGTGCCAGCAGCTTGGGGAATGGCAAAAACATTCAGTACTTC. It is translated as CASSLGNGKNIQYF. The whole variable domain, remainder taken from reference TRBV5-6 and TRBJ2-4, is DAGVTQSPTHLIKTRGQQVTLRCSPKSGHDTVSWYQQALGQGPQFIFQYYEEEERQRGNFPDRFSGHQFPNYSSELNVNALLLGDSALYLCASSLGNGKNIQYFGAGTRLSVL.